These 10 T cell receptor beta chains were sequenced from one sample in a study of blood T cell repertoires in COVID-19. Generated by immunoSEQ multiplex PCR, the TCRdb table keeps only in-frame clones and is missing some. Found here are about 150,000 clones, approximately 80% of them singletons; the top ten hold over 5%. Specimen: PBMCs or T cells enriched from blood (not recorded which). Every receptor here comes from a man between 65 and 79 years old who had been exposed to COVID-19.

V gene TRBV28 combines with J gene TRBJ2-7; 11 bases agree with TRBD2. The CDR3 is 16 amino acids. J gave up 4 bases and V 7 bases, and 12 bases lay outside the gene matches. Germline CDR1 reads MDHEN; CDR2 reads SYDVKM. The CDR3 DNA sequence: TGTGCCAGCACCCCCACAGGACTAGCGGGTCCTTACGAGCAGTACTTC. Residues: CASTPTGLAGPYEQYF.

This clone showed up just a few times. The chain employs TRBV27 and TRBJ1-5; 8 bases fit TRBD1. The V and J ends lost 5 bases and 4 bases, in that order; junction bases with no gene match: 7. Per germline, CDR1 MNHEY and CDR2 SMNVEV (reference sequence). CDR3 length: 15 amino acids. Here the CDR3 DNA reads TGTGCCAGCAGTCCAAGGACAGGGTTGAATCAGCCCCAGCATTTT. Protein sequence: CASSPRTGLNQPQHF.

This clone was counted once. The chain employs TRBV6-5 and TRBJ2-5; 7 bases are a match to TRBD1. The germline V gene encodes CDR1 MNHEY and CDR2 SVGAGI. The V and J ends lost 5 bases and 5 bases, in that order; junction bases with no gene match: 8. The CDR3 spans 14 residues. The CDR3 DNA sequence: TGTGCCAGCAGTAACGGACAGGTCCGGGAGACCCAGTACTTC. It encodes CASSNGQVRETQYF.

The chain links TRBV7-2 to TRBJ1-5, with 10 bases that match TRBD1. Germline CDR1 reads SGHTA; CDR2 reads FQGNSA. The CDR3 has 19 residues. The V gene end was trimmed by 4 bases and the J gene end by 0 bases; junction bases not matched to a gene: 12. The CDR3 protein is CASSSRDRGGGYSNQPQHF. The CDR3 DNA reads as TGTGCCAGCAGCTCCCGGGACAGGGGAGGTGGTTATAGCAATCAGCCCCAGCATTTT.

The genes are TRBV3-1 (or the pseudogene TRBV3-2) and TRBJ1-2; no firm D call. Per the germline V gene, CDR1 is LGHDT and CDR2 is YNNKEL (reference sequence). The CDR3 contains 13 residues. The V and J ends lost 1 base and 4 bases respectively, with 7 bases between them. CDR3: CASSQGAPYGYTF. As DNA, the CDR3 is TGTGCCAGCAGCCAAGGGGCACCCTATGGCTACACCTTC.

The rearrangement joins TRBV6-5 to TRBJ2-3; D is uncertain. The CDR3 contains 11 residues. Trimming cost V 10 bases and J 4 bases, with 9 bases left between them. CDR1 and CDR2 from the germline V gene are MNHEY and SVGAGI. CDR3 amino acids: CATGEADTQYF. The CDR3 bases are TGTGCCACCGGAGAGGCAGATACGCAGTATTTT.

This clone occurred once. The chain is built from TRBV5-1 and TRBJ2-5, with D uncertain. This CDR3 has 16 residues. Between the trimmed V and J ends, which lost 0 bases and 5 bases, there was a span of 17 bases. Germline assignment: CDR1 SGHRS and CDR2 YFSETQ. This CDR3 reads CASSLVAGLQRETQYF. The DNA for the CDR3 is TGCGCCAGCAGCTTGGTGGCAGGTTTACAAAGGGAGACCCAGTACTTC.

V usage is TRBV5-5 and J usage is TRBJ2-7; TRBD2 agrees at 13 bases. This CDR3 has 16 residues. V lost 5 bases to trimming and J lost 6 bases; unmatched junction nucleotides: 11. CDR1 and CDR2 (germline): SGHKS, YYEKEE (reference sequence). The CDR3 DNA follows: TGTGCCAGCAGACAAGGGACTAGCGGGACCCTTACCGAGCAGTACTTC. Encoded protein: CASRQGTSGTLTEQYF.

The chain employs TRBV15 and TRBJ1-2; possibly TRBD1 for D (5 bases). This CDR3 region has 14 residues. V lost 4 bases, J lost 2 bases, and 11 bases lay in between. Germline V gene data show CDR1 as LNHNV and CDR2 as YYDKDF (reference sequence). This CDR3 is CATSTNRKNYGYTF. As DNA, the CDR3 is TGTGCCACCAGCACCAACAGGAAGAACTATGGCTACACCTTC.

V and J are TRBV28 and TRBJ1-1, with D tentatively TRBD1 (6 bases). V lost 2 bases and J 8 bases, leaving 15 bases between the germline ends. Germline V gene data show CDR1 as MDHEN and CDR2 as SYDVKM. This CDR3 region has 14 residues. CDR3 DNA: TGTGCCAGCAGTTTACTCCTGGGACAACTAGAAGCTTTCTTT. Translating gives CASSLLLGQLEAFF. Full variable domain (missing parts from reference TRBV28 and TRBJ1-1): DVKVTQSSRYLVKRTGEKVFLECVQDMDHENMFWYRQDPGLGLRLIYFSYDVKMKEKGDIPEGYSVSREKKERFSLILESASTNQTSMYLCASSLLLGQLEAFFGQGTRLTVV.